This is a list of T cell receptor beta chains from one sample in a study of cytomegalovirus exposure and HLA in healthy donors. Here immunoSEQ multiplex PCR was the method, and the copy in TCRdb shows in-frame clones only, minus some. This sample has under 200,000 clones; around 78% occur once, and the top ten carry about 14%. The sample comprised PBMCs. The receptors shown here come from a woman aged 25 to 39 in good health and CMV-seropositive. The CDR3 runs from the conserved cysteine through the conserved F or W. D genes are given only for firm matches.

V gene,J gene,D gene,CDR3 protein
TRBV9,TRBJ2-5,TRBD2,CASSTLAGGYGETQYF
TRBV30,TRBJ2-3,TRBD1,CAWSAIGDRDDTDTQYF
TRBV4-3,TRBJ1-1,TRBD1,CASSPRTGNTEAFF
TRBV9,TRBJ2-7,TRBD1,CASSRGQGASYEQYF
TRBV19,TRBJ2-7,-,CASSLARSSYEQYF
TRBV6-1,TRBJ1-2,-,CASSEKPETRHGYTF
TRBV29-1,TRBJ1-2,TRBD1,CSVGTGTGYTF
TRBV6-5,TRBJ1-2,-,CASSKEGTGYTF
TRBV7-7,TRBJ2-2,TRBD2,CASSHGRESGELFF
TRBV5-6,TRBJ1-5,-,CASSFGVARGGQPQHF
TRBV11-2,TRBJ2-7,-,CASSLPDFWQQYF
TRBV9,TRBJ2-3,-,CASSAPGTPRRLDTQYF
TRBV9,TRBJ1-1,TRBD1,CASSETGVNTEAFF
TRBV5-1,TRBJ2-3,TRBD2,CASSPLGLAGGITDTQYF
TRBV28,-,TRBD2,CASSVTSGVRYEQYF
TRBV12-2,TRBJ2-5,-,CASRCDRGLGTQYF
TRBV28,TRBJ1-3,TRBD1,CASSPLRGTGVNTIYF
TRBV6-1,TRBJ1-1,-,CASSVFRGAEDTEAFF
TRBV6-6,TRBJ1-4,-,CASTDTTNEKLFF
TRBV5-5,TRBJ2-1,-,CASSQGGEAYNEQFF
TRBV28,TRBJ2-7,TRBD1,CASSLWGTGLSYEQYF
TRBV14,TRBJ1-2,TRBD1,CASSQAGTGGAKSYGYTF
TRBV11-2,TRBJ2-5,-,CASRLAAAGQGTQYF
TRBV6-5,TRBJ2-1,TRBD1,CASRDRGHEQFF
TRBV11-2,TRBJ2-3,TRBD1,CASSLRQGPTGDTQYF
TRBV28,TRBJ1-6,-,CASSLVHRQHNSPLHF
TRBV18,TRBJ2-1,TRBD2,CASSPGQRESDEQFF
TRBV9,TRBJ2-5,-,CASSVRPEGGETQYF
TRBV5-6,TRBJ1-4,TRBD1,CASSGSRGRRDEKLFF
TRBV11-1,TRBJ2-1,-,CASSARGRNEQFF
TRBV28,TRBJ2-7,TRBD2,CASRILAGGPEQYF
TRBV2,TRBJ1-2,-,CASSEARGSYGYTF
TRBV7-6,TRBJ1-4,TRBD1,CASSLGTAGGNEKLFF
TRBV28,TRBJ2-7,-,CASSFRSYEQYF
TRBV6-1,TRBJ1-2,-,CASTPNGWGEGYTF
TRBV25-1,TRBJ2-7,TRBD2,CASSEGLAGVYEQYF
TRBV5-1,TRBJ2-7,-,CASSLAQTGEDYEQYF
TRBV28,TRBJ1-1,-,CASSMTGWNTEAFF
TRBV6-5,TRBJ2-1,TRBD2,CASRPGGGYNEQFF
TRBV20-1,TRBJ2-2,-,CSVAGTGELFF
TRBV14,TRBJ2-1,TRBD1,CASSPWTGVLNNEQFF
TRBV11-3,TRBJ2-7,-,CASSLSEIEQYF
TRBV7-3,TRBJ2-5,-,CASSYDSQETQYF
TRBV9,TRBJ1-3,-,CASSGSPSGNTIYF
TRBV29-1,TRBJ2-1,TRBD2,CSVERGTSYNEQFF
TRBV19,TRBJ2-3,-,CATSHTGLTDTQYF
TRBV27,TRBJ2-2,TRBD2,CASRGASGYTGELFF
TRBV5-1,TRBJ2-7,TRBD1,CASSLVPGQGSNSYEQYF
TRBV30,TRBJ1-6,TRBD1,CAWSVLSGDSSPLHF